A single sample is the source of the 4 T cell receptor beta chains below, sequenced in a study of blood T cell repertoires in COVID-19. Repertoires were generated with immunoSEQ multiplex PCR, while TCRdb's copy carries only in-frame clones and drops some. The sample yields some 150,000 clones, roughly 77% seen once. The sample consisted of peripheral blood. The receptors originated from a woman in her 70s with COVID-19, enrolled during active disease.

This clone was counted only a few times. The chain recombines TRBV7-3 with TRBJ2-1; TRBD2 agrees at 8 bases. The germline CDR1 and CDR2 sequences are SGHTA and FQGTGA. The CDR3 spans 15 residues. V was pared by 3 bases and J by 7 bases, with 8 bases of the junction left unmatched. CDR3 protein: CASSFDGGAANEQFF. In DNA form, the CDR3 reads TGTGCCAGCAGCTTTGACGGGGGGGCCGCTAATGAGCAGTTCTTC.

The chain uses TRBV2 and TRBJ1-1; D is undetermined. Germline values: CDR1 SNHLY, CDR2 FYNNEI. The germline V and J ends were trimmed by 6 bases and 0 bases, with 5 bases remaining between them. The CDR3 consists of 12 residues. CDR3 in DNA: TGTGCCAGCAGCAGTATGAACACTGAAGCTTTCTTT. Translated, it gives CASSSMNTEAFF. Based on the CDR3 plus reference TRBV2 and TRBJ1-1, the full variable domain is EPEVTQTPSHQVTQMGQEVILRCVPISNHLYFYWYRQILGQKVEFLVSFYNNEISEKSEIFDDQFSVERPDGSNFTLKIRSTKLEDSAMYFCASSSMNTEAFFGQGTRLTVV.

The chain has TRBV7-8 and TRBJ2-3, with a tentative D call TRBD2 (6 bases). From germline, CDR1 is SGHVS and CDR2 FQNEAQ. V was shortened by 4 bases and J by 6 bases, with 8 bases between the two germline ends. This CDR3 region has 12 residues. The CDR3 spells CASSYRGDTQYF. CDR3 sequence (DNA): TGTGCCAGCAGCTACCGGGGGGATACGCAGTATTTT.

The J gene is TRBJ1-5, the V gene TRBV28; no definite D call. Germline lookup yields CDR1 MDHEN and CDR2 SYDVKM. The length of the CDR3 is 14 residues. V was pared by 3 bases and J by 6 bases, with 12 bases between. Written as DNA, the CDR3 is TGTGCCAGCAGTTTGTCCGGGAATGGTCAGCCCCAGCATTTT. Protein product: CASSLSGNGQPQHF.